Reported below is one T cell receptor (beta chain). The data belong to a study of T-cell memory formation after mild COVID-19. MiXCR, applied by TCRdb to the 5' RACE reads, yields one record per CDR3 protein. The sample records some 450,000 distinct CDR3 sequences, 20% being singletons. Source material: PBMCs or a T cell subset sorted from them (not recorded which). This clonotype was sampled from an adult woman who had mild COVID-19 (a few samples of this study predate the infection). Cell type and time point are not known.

In nucleotides, the CDR3 is TGCGCCAGCAGCCAAGGGTCACTGTTAGGTTCACCCCTCCACTTT. Protein sequence: CASSQGSLLGSPLHF. This sequence joins TRBV4-1 and TRBJ1-6; D not certain. The CDR3 has 15 residues. V was shortened by 1 base and J by 9 bases, with 13 bases between the two germline ends. CDR1 is MGHRA, CDR2 YSYEKL, per germline.